Shown below are 24 T cell receptor beta chains from a single sample sequenced in a study of T cell responses to AZD1222 COVID-19 vaccine. TCRdb keeps only in-frame clones here, not all; method: immunoSEQ multiplex PCR. The sample lists 150,000 or so clones; under 95% were seen once. Material: peripheral blood, obtained on day 0 of AZD1222 vaccination. Receptors originate from an adult in good health.

The chain has TRBV27 and TRBJ2-5; D not resolved. CDR1 and CDR2 (germline): MNHEY, SMNVEV (reference sequence). The CDR3 sequence is 13 residues long. With 0 bases removed from V and 5 bases from J, the gap between germline ends came to 7 bases. This CDR3 is CASSLSGWETQYF. The CDR3 DNA is TGTGCCAGCAGTTTATCGGGGTGGGAGACCCAGTACTTC.

The chain combines TRBV30 with TRBJ2-7; no reliable D call. The CDR3 consists of 14 residues. V lost 0 bases, J lost 0 bases, and 9 bases lay in between. Germline loops: CDR1 GTSNPN, CDR2 SVGIG (reference sequence). The DNA for the CDR3 is TGTGCCTGGAGTGTAATAGGTAGCTCCTACGAGCAGTACTTC. This translates into CAWSVIGSSYEQYF. Based on the CDR3 plus reference TRBV30 and TRBJ2-7, the full variable domain is SQTIHQWPATLVQPVGSPLSLECTVEGTSNPNLYWYRQAAGRGLQLLFYSVGIGQISSEVPQNLSASRPQDRQFILSSKKLLLSDSGFYLCAWSVIGSSYEQYFGPGTRLTVT.

This chain joins TRBV11-1 and TRBJ2-5; D is perhaps TRBD1 (6 bases). Trimming left V 8 bases short and J 0 bases short, with 16 bases between. Germline V CDR1 and CDR2: SGHAT, FQDESV (reference sequence). The CDR3 spans 15 residues. CDR3 nucleotide sequence: TGTGCCAGCCAATGGGGTAGGGGGTACCAAGAGACCCAGTACTTC. Protein: CASQWGRGYQETQYF.

The gene calls are TRBV28 and TRBJ2-1; 10 bases are a match to TRBD1. This CDR3 comprises 13 residues. CDR1 and CDR2 from the germline V gene are MDHEN and SYDVKM. V shed 10 bases, J shed 6 bases, and the junction held 6 bases outside the gene matches. The CDR3 protein is CATRTGGINEQFF. The CDR3 coding sequence is TGTGCCACCCGGACAGGGGGAATCAATGAGCAGTTCTTC.

CDR3 sequence: CSVEVPPRQISNEQFF. Written as DNA, the CDR3 is TGCAGCGTTGAAGTTCCCCCGCGACAAATTTCGAATGAGCAGTTCTTC. The chain combines TRBV29-1 with TRBJ2-1, with no clear D. The CDR3 runs 16 residues. Trimming removed 1 base from V and 7 bases from J, with 20 bases in between. Germline lookup yields CDR1 SQVTM and CDR2 ANQGSEA.

The rearrangement links TRBV5-1 to TRBJ1-1; 11 bases are a match to TRBD1. Germline CDR1 is SGHRS and CDR2 is YFSETQ. This CDR3 contains 15 residues. V lost 4 bases to trimming and J lost 3 bases; unmatched junction nucleotides: 5. The CDR3 sequence: CASSGTGGLDTEAFF. DNA of the CDR3: TGCGCCAGCAGCGGGACAGGGGGATTGGACACTGAAGCTTTCTTT.

The J gene is TRBJ1-1, the V gene TRBV7-9; D not resolved. Germline V gene lookup returns CDR1 SEHNR and CDR2 FQNEAQ (reference sequence). The CDR3 has 12 residues. V was pared by 8 bases and J by 1 base, with 8 bases between. CDR3 amino acids: CASDGGNTEAFF. Written as DNA, the CDR3 is TGTGCCAGCGACGGAGGGAACACTGAAGCTTTCTTT.

The rearrangement links TRBV11-1 to TRBJ2-2; tentatively, D is TRBD2 (6 bases). Germline V gives CDR1 SGHAT, CDR2 FQDESV (reference sequence). V was trimmed by 2 bases and J by 0 bases, leaving 7 bases between them. This CDR3 is 15 amino acids long. CDR3 DNA sequence: TGTGCCAGCAGCTTAACTAGCACGAACACCGGGGAGCTGTTTTTT. Amino acid sequence: CASSLTSTNTGELFF. Complete variable domain (other parts from reference TRBV11-1 and TRBJ2-2): EAEVAQSPRYKITEKSQAVAFWCDPISGHATLYWYRQILGQGPELLVQFQDESVVDDSQLPKDRFSAERLKGVDSTLKIQPAELGDSAMYLCASSLTSTNTGELFFGEGSRLTVL.

V is TRBV5-6 and J is TRBJ2-7; D gene unclear. Trimming took 1 base from V and 7 from J, leaving 15 bases between them. Germline CDR1 reads SGHDT; CDR2 reads YYEEEE. CDR3 size: 14 residues. The CDR3 nucleotides are TGTGCCAGCAGCTTGTTGACAACACCGAGGGAGCAGTACTTC. Translation gives CASSLLTTPREQYF.

The J gene is TRBJ2-7, the V gene TRBV27; 10 positions match TRBD2. V gave up 0 bases and J gave up 5 bases; unmatched junction bases: 7. The CDR3 length is 16 residues. CDR1 is MNHEY and CDR2 is SMNVEV in the germline V gene (reference sequence). The CDR3 DNA is TGTGCCAGCAGTTTATCGAGGACTAGCGGTCCCGACGAGCAGTACTTC. The encoded protein is CASSLSRTSGPDEQYF.

The V call is TRBV7-9, the J call TRBJ1-6, with D unclear. The CDR3 runs 14 residues. V lost 11 bases and J 0 bases, leaving 11 bases between the germline ends. Looked up from germline, CDR1 is SEHNR and CDR2 is FQNEAQ (reference sequence). The CDR3 is CAASRSSYNSPLHF. As DNA, the CDR3 is TGTGCCGCCAGCCGGAGCTCCTATAATTCACCCCTCCACTTT.

The chain couples TRBV28 to TRBJ1-2; no clear D. V lost 3 bases to trimming and J lost 4 bases, with 12 bases between them. The CDR3 totals 14 residues. Germline V gene data show CDR1 as MDHEN and CDR2 as SYDVKM. The CDR3 protein is CASSLGSLLYGYTF. As DNA, the CDR3 is TGTGCCAGCAGTTTGGGTTCCCTCCTCTATGGCTACACCTTC.

This rearrangement joins TRBV7-2 to TRBJ1-1; unclear D gene. Germline V gene sequence: CDR1 SGHTA, CDR2 FQGNSA. The CDR3 sequence is 14 residues long. The V end lost 5 bases, the J end lost 1 base, and 11 bases lay between the germline ends. CDR3 nucleotides: TGTGCCAGCAGCCCCCCGGCCGGGAACACTGAAGCTTTCTTT. This codes for CASSPPAGNTEAFF.

The chain uses TRBV7-2 and TRBJ2-7; TRBD2 matches 7 bases. The CDR3 spans 14 residues. V shed 2 bases, J shed 2 bases, and the junction held 3 bases outside the gene matches. Germline CDR1 SGHTA, CDR2 FQGNSA. As DNA, the CDR3 is TGTGCCAGCAGCTTAAGCGGGGCACCCTACGAGCAGTACTTC. Translation: CASSLSGAPYEQYF.

The chain links TRBV5-8 to TRBJ1-1, with a weak D call TRBD1 (5 bases). Germline values: CDR1 SGHTS, CDR2 YDEGEE. Trimming removed 0 bases at V and 2 bases at J, with 17 bases between. This CDR3 region has 17 residues. The CDR3 nucleotides are TGTGCCAGCAGCTTGGCGTGGGGCCCCTCTACAAACACTGAAGCTTTCTTT. Its protein product is CASSLAWGPSTNTEAFF.

The chain recombines TRBV30 with TRBJ1-5, with TRBD1 as a possible D gene (5 bases). CDR1 GTSNPN and CDR2 SVGIG come from the germline V gene (reference sequence). The CDR3 sequence is 12 residues long. The V end was cut by 3 bases, the J end by 6 bases, with 9 bases between. The CDR3 protein is CAWSRDAQPQHF. CDR3 in DNA: TGTGCCTGGAGCAGGGACGCTCAGCCCCAGCATTTT.

The chain carries TRBV5-1 and TRBJ2-5, with TRBD2 matching 15 bases. This CDR3 region has 17 residues. J lost 4 bases, V lost 7 bases, and 11 bases had no gene match. CDR1 and CDR2 from the germline V gene are SGHRS and YFSETQ. Here the CDR3 DNA reads TGCGCCAGCGGAACAGGGACTAGCGGGAGGAGCCGAGAGACCCAGTACTTC. Translated, it gives CASGTGTSGRSRETQYF. Using reference TRBV5-1 and TRBJ2-5 for the parts outside the CDR3, the full variable domain is KAGVTQTPRYLIKTRGQQVTLSCSPISGHRSVSWYQQTPGQGLQFLFEYFSETQRNKGNFPGRFSGRQFSNSRSEMNVSTLELGDSALYLCASGTGTSGRSRETQYFGPGTRLLVL.

The CDR3 region is CATSTSGTENTEAFF. The DNA for the CDR3 is TGTGCCACCTCTACATCCGGGACAGAGAACACTGAAGCTTTCTTT. This rearrangement joins TRBV2 to TRBJ1-1; 7 bases fit TRBD1. Trimming removed 10 bases from V and 1 base from J; junction bases left unmatched: 12. In germline, CDR1 is SNHLY, CDR2 FYNNEI. CDR3 length: 15 amino acids.

The chain employs TRBV7-9 and TRBJ2-2, with D perhaps matching TRBD1 (5 bases). Germline V gene lookup returns CDR1 SEHNR and CDR2 FQNEAQ (reference sequence). V was trimmed by 5 bases and J by 2 bases, leaving 12 bases between them. The CDR3 runs 15 residues. The CDR3 nucleotides read TGTGCCAGCAGCGGACACTACGGTAACACCGGGGAGCTGTTTTTT. It codes for CASSGHYGNTGELFF.

The rearrangement links TRBV5-4 to TRBJ2-7; D assignment may be TRBD1 or TRBD2 (5 bases each). With 3 bases removed from V and 3 bases from J, the gap between germline ends came to 13 bases. CDR3 length equals 14 residues. In germline, CDR1 is SGHNT, CDR2 YYREEE (reference sequence). CDR3 nucleotides: TGTGCCAGCAGCTCTAGGGACGCGGACTACGAGCAGTACTTC. It encodes CASSSRDADYEQYF.

The chain employs TRBV10-3 and TRBJ1-2; perhaps TRBD1 as D (5 bases). Trimming shortened V by 6 bases and J by 7 bases, and 9 bases separated the two germline ends. Germline assignment: CDR1 ENHRY and CDR2 SYGVKD. This CDR3 is 11 amino acids long. This chain's CDR3 is CAISGAVGYTF. In DNA, the CDR3 is TGTGCCATCAGCGGGGCGGTTGGCTACACCTTC.

This clone was seen a few times. This sequence joins TRBV3-1 (or the pseudogene TRBV3-2) and TRBJ1-2; D gene unclear. The length of the CDR3 is 12 residues. V lost 1 base, J lost 8 bases, and 8 bases lay in between. Germline CDR1 LGHDT, CDR2 YNNKEL (reference sequence). DNA of the CDR3: TGTGCCAGCAGCCAAGTCGCGACGGGCTACACCTTC. The encoded protein is CASSQVATGYTF.

The rearrangement joins TRBV19 to TRBJ1-2; TRBD1 aligns across 8 bases. From germline, CDR1 is LNHDA and CDR2 SQIVND (reference sequence). V gave up 7 bases and J gave up 0 bases; unmatched junction bases: 10. CDR3 length: 16 residues. The CDR3 loop reads CASTSGTGLTNYGYTF. The CDR3 nucleotides read TGTGCCAGTACTAGCGGGACAGGACTCACTAACTATGGCTACACCTTC.

This chain links TRBV7-9 with TRBJ1-4; 9 nucleotides line up with TRBD1. The germline V gene encodes CDR1 SEHNR and CDR2 FQNEAQ (reference sequence). With 4 bases clipped from V and 3 bases from J, the junction kept 15 bases outside the gene matches. CDR3 length: 19 amino acids. CDR3 bases: TGTGCCAGCAGCTCACTCGCCCGGACAGGGGTTGTTGCTAATGAAAAACTGTTTTTT. It codes for CASSSLARTGVVANEKLFF.